The next 24 T cell receptor beta chains were all read from a single sample in a study of blood T cell repertoires in COVID-19. Sequencing was performed with immunoSEQ multiplex PCR; in TCRdb, only in-frame clones are kept and a portion is missing. The data contain over 300,000 clones, approximately 84% of them seen just once; the ten biggest clones take up around 9.3%. The sequenced sample was PBMCs or T cells enriched from blood (not recorded which). The receptors here all came from a woman between 18 and 29 years old who had recovered from COVID-19.

In this sample, this clone turned up a few times. The chain has TRBV28 and TRBJ2-1; 7 bases are shared with TRBD2. CDR1 is MDHEN, CDR2 SYDVKM, per germline. The V segment lost 5 bases and the J segment 0 bases; nucleotides outside the gene matches: 4. The CDR3 runs to 15 residues. The DNA for the CDR3 is TGTGCCAGCAGTCCGGGGGGATTCTCCTACAATGAGCAGTTCTTC. Translated: CASSPGGFSYNEQFF.

The gene calls are TRBV2 and TRBJ1-2; D not resolved. CDR1 and CDR2 (germline): SNHLY, FYNNEI. The CDR3 contains 13 residues. With 3 bases removed from V and 2 bases from J, the gap between germline ends came to 7 bases. CDR3 coding DNA: TGTGCCAGCAGTGAGTGGCAGAACTATGGCTACACCTTC. Translation: CASSEWQNYGYTF.

V and J are TRBV7-2 and TRBJ1-1, with TRBD1 matching 7 bases. Trimming cost V 5 bases and J 0 bases; bases outside gene matches: 3. The CDR3 sequence is 14 residues long. CDR1 and CDR2 from the germline V gene are SGHTA and FQGNSA. CDR3 loop: CASSPGQLNTEAFF. In DNA form, the CDR3 reads TGTGCCAGCAGCCCGGGACAGTTGAACACTGAAGCTTTCTTT.

This rearrangement joins TRBV9 to TRBJ2-7; D perhaps matches TRBD2 (5 bases). Trimming shortened V by 4 bases and J by 3 bases, and 11 bases separated the two germline ends. The germline V gene has CDR1 SGDLS and CDR2 YYNGEE. CDR3 length: 13 residues. The DNA of the CDR3 is TGTGCCAGCAGCCCCGGGAATGGCTACGAGCAGTACTTC. Residues: CASSPGNGYEQYF.

The gene calls are TRBV19 and TRBJ2-7; 7 bases are a match to TRBD1. The CDR3 is made up of 13 amino acids. In germline, CDR1 is LNHDA, CDR2 SQIVND (reference sequence). Trimming at V came to 7 bases and at J to 0 bases, leaving 3 bases not matched to a gene. The CDR3 region is CASMGTVSYEQYF. Here the CDR3 DNA reads TGTGCCAGTATGGGGACAGTCTCCTACGAGCAGTACTTC.

In this sample, this clone turned up a few times. The rearrangement joins TRBV7-5 to TRBJ2-2; the D call in the table, TRBD1, was not verified against the DNA. TRBV7-5 is termed a pseudogene. The CDR3 length is 18 residues. In DNA form, the CDR3 reads TGTGTCAGAAGCCCCAGTTTTAAGGGACAGGGAAATACCGGGGAGCTGTTTTTT. This encodes CVRSPSFKGQGNTGELFF.

This clone was seen a single time. The chain employs TRBV19 and TRBJ2-1; D is possibly TRBD1 (7 bases). Germline V CDR1 and CDR2: LNHDA, SQIVND (reference sequence). The CDR3 length is 15 residues. The V end lost 6 bases, the J end lost 0 bases, and 12 bases lay between the germline ends. CDR3 nucleotide sequence: TGTGCCAGTAGCCGGCAGGGGGGCTCCTACAATGAGCAGTTCTTC. Protein sequence: CASSRQGGSYNEQFF.

The J gene is TRBJ2-5, the V gene TRBV7-9; D may be TRBD1 (6 bases). CDR3 length: 11 residues. The germline CDR1 and CDR2 sequences are SEHNR and FQNEAQ (reference sequence). V was trimmed by 11 bases and J by 1 base, leaving 8 bases between them. CDR3 loop: CAGQSQETQYF. For the CDR3, the DNA is TGTGCCGGACAGAGCCAAGAGACCCAGTACTTC. Variable domain in full (rest from reference TRBV7-9 and TRBJ2-5): DTGVSQNPRHKITKRGQNVTFRCDPISEHNRLYWYRQTLGQGPEFLTYFQNEAQLEKSRLLSDRFSAERPKGSFSTLEIQRTEQGDSAMYLCAGQSQETQYFGPGTRLLVL.

This chain joins TRBV28 and TRBJ1-5; a possible D gene is TRBD1 (5 bases). CDR3 length: 14 amino acids. Germline V gene data show CDR1 as MDHEN and CDR2 as SYDVKM. V was pared by 3 bases and J by 8 bases, with 14 bases between. The DNA for the CDR3 is TGTGCCAGCAGTTTCGGAGGGGACGCCGAGCCCCAGCATTTT. It is translated as CASSFGGDAEPQHF.

The chain uses TRBV12-3 or TRBV12-4 and TRBJ2-3; D gene uncertain. Trimming removed 3 bases at V and 5 bases at J, with 6 bases between. The length of the CDR3 is 12 residues. CDR3 coding DNA: TGTGCCAGCAGTTTGTTACTAGATACGCAGTATTTT. Its protein product is CASSLLLDTQYF.

The chain has TRBV5-1 and TRBJ2-4; unclear D gene. V shed 4 bases and J shed 8 bases, with 10 bases lying between them. The CDR3 spans 12 residues. CDR1 is SGHRS, CDR2 YFSETQ, per germline. The CDR3 nucleotides read TGCGCCAGCAGCGATACCCGCGACATTCAGTACTTC. Its translation is CASSDTRDIQYF. The whole variable domain, remainder taken from reference TRBV5-1 and TRBJ2-4, is KAGVTQTPRYLIKTRGQQVTLSCSPISGHRSVSWYQQTPGQGLQFLFEYFSETQRNKGNFPGRFSGRQFSNSRSEMNVSTLELGDSALYLCASSDTRDIQYFGAGTRLSVL.

Only one count was recorded for this clone. This chain links TRBV27 with TRBJ2-3; 7 nucleotides agree with TRBD2. CDR1 MNHEY and CDR2 SMNVEV come from the germline V gene (reference sequence). The CDR3 spans 15 residues. V lost 7 bases to trimming and J lost 5 bases; unmatched junction nucleotides: 12. CDR3 sequence reads: CASTLAASPRDTQYF. The DNA for the CDR3 is TGTGCCAGCACTCTAGCGGCCTCCCCGAGAGATACGCAGTATTTT.

To note about this clone: Other nucleotide sequences in the sample specify the same CDR3. The CDR3 nucleotides read TGTGCCAGCAGTGGACAGGGATCTGGAAACACCATATATTTT. This encodes CASSGQGSGNTIYF. The V and J genes are TRBV2 and TRBJ1-3, with 7 bases that match TRBD1. There are 14 residues in the CDR3. V lost 4 bases, J lost 1 base, and 1 base stayed unmatched. CDR1 and CDR2 (germline): SNHLY, FYNNEI.

This clone was seen a handful of times. The rearrangement links TRBV4-1 to TRBJ1-1, with D tentatively TRBD1 (6 bases). This CDR3 spans 16 amino acids. Trimming took 0 bases from V and 3 from J, leaving 14 bases between them. Germline V gene lookup returns CDR1 MGHRA and CDR2 YSYEKL. CDR3 in amino acids: CASSQDGAGADTEAFF. For the CDR3, the DNA is TGCGCCAGCAGCCAAGATGGGGCAGGGGCGGACACTGAAGCTTTCTTT.

The chain is built from TRBV18 and TRBJ1-2; no clear D gene. CDR3 length: 14 residues. In germline, CDR1 is KGHSH, CDR2 LQKENI. Deletions cut 6 bases from V and 1 base from J, with 12 bases between. For the CDR3, the DNA is TGTGCCAGCTCCCCGGACGGGATTAACTATGGCTACACCTTC. It codes for CASSPDGINYGYTF.

On this clone: The DNA is omitted, as the CDR3 cannot be located on it reliably, and the CDR3 follows TCRdb's listing. The V and J genes are TRBV5-1 and TRBJ1-1. Including both end residues, the CDR3 is 15 amino acids long. Per the germline V gene, CDR1 is SGHRS and CDR2 is YFSETQ. CDR3 amino acids: CASSFGPGGNTEAFF.

The chain uses TRBV6-5 and TRBJ1-2, with 7 nucleotides matching TRBD1. V was pared by 7 bases and J by 8 bases, with 16 bases of the junction left unmatched. Germline loops: CDR1 MNHEY, CDR2 SVGAGI. This CDR3 comprises 15 residues. The CDR3 DNA reads TGTGCCAGCATGAGAGTATTAGGGACAGTATTAGGCTACACCTTC. It specifies CASMRVLGTVLGYTF.

The gene calls are TRBV4-1 and TRBJ1-5; D might be TRBD1 (6 bases). V gave up 5 bases and J gave up 11 bases, with 13 bases separating them. The CDR3 length is 12 residues. In germline, CDR1 is MGHRA, CDR2 YSYEKL. The CDR3 bases are TGCGCCAGCAGCGGAAAACAGGGTACCCAGCATTTT. It codes for CASSGKQGTQHF.

The CDR3 spells CASSEFLTRDRLSYEQYF. CDR3 DNA: TGCGCCAGCAGTGAGTTCTTAACCCGGGACAGACTCTCCTACGAGCAGTACTTC. The chain couples TRBV10-1 to TRBJ2-7, with 7 bases lining up with TRBD1. J was trimmed by 0 bases and V by 1 base; bases with no gene match: 12. CDR1 and CDR2 (germline): WNHNN, SYGVQD (reference sequence). The CDR3 runs to 18 residues.

The chain couples TRBV7-3 to TRBJ1-1; D might be TRBD1 (6 bases). Germline V gene sequence: CDR1 SGHTA, CDR2 FQGTGA. CDR3 length: 13 amino acids. V lost 4 bases to trimming and J lost 1 base, with 7 bases between them. The CDR3 bases are TGTGCCAGCAGCTCACAGGGGAACACTGAAGCTTTCTTT. Amino acids: CASSSQGNTEAFF.

The chain recombines TRBV6-5 with TRBJ2-7, with TRBD1 identical over 9 bases. Germline-derived CDR1 and CDR2 are MNHEY and SVGAGI. J gave up 4 bases and V 2 bases, and 6 bases lay outside the gene matches. The CDR3 runs 15 residues. In DNA form, the CDR3 reads TGTGCCAGCAGTTACGCTGACAGGGGGGGGTACGAGCAGTACTTC. The encoded protein is CASSYADRGGYEQYF.

The genes are TRBV15 and TRBJ2-7; perhaps TRBD1 as D (6 bases). The CDR3 contains 14 residues. Germline CDR1 is LNHNV and CDR2 is YYDKDF (reference sequence). V was cut by 1 base and J by 7 bases, with 14 bases left in between. CDR3 sequence (DNA): TGTGCCACCAGCAGAGGACAGGTAATCGGTGAGCAGTACTTC. This gives the protein CATSRGQVIGEQYF.

The chain couples TRBV6-1 to TRBJ1-4, with 7 bases fitting TRBD1. CDR1 MNHNS and CDR2 SASEGT come from the germline V gene. V dropped 2 bases and J dropped 4; count of bases not matched to a gene: 1. CDR3 length: 14 amino acids. The CDR3 sequence: CASSETGVNEKLFF. CDR3 nucleotides: TGTGCCAGCAGTGAAACAGGGGTTAATGAAAAACTGTTTTTT.

The CDR3 loop is CASSLFRGFGEQFF. CDR3 bases: TGTGCCAGCAGCTTGTTCAGGGGCTTTGGTGAGCAGTTCTTC. The chain has TRBV7-9 and TRBJ2-1, with a tentative D call TRBD1 (6 bases). The CDR3 extends over 14 amino acids. Germline V lookup: CDR1 SEHNR, CDR2 FQNEAQ (reference sequence). Trimming removed 3 bases at V and 9 bases at J, with 15 bases between.